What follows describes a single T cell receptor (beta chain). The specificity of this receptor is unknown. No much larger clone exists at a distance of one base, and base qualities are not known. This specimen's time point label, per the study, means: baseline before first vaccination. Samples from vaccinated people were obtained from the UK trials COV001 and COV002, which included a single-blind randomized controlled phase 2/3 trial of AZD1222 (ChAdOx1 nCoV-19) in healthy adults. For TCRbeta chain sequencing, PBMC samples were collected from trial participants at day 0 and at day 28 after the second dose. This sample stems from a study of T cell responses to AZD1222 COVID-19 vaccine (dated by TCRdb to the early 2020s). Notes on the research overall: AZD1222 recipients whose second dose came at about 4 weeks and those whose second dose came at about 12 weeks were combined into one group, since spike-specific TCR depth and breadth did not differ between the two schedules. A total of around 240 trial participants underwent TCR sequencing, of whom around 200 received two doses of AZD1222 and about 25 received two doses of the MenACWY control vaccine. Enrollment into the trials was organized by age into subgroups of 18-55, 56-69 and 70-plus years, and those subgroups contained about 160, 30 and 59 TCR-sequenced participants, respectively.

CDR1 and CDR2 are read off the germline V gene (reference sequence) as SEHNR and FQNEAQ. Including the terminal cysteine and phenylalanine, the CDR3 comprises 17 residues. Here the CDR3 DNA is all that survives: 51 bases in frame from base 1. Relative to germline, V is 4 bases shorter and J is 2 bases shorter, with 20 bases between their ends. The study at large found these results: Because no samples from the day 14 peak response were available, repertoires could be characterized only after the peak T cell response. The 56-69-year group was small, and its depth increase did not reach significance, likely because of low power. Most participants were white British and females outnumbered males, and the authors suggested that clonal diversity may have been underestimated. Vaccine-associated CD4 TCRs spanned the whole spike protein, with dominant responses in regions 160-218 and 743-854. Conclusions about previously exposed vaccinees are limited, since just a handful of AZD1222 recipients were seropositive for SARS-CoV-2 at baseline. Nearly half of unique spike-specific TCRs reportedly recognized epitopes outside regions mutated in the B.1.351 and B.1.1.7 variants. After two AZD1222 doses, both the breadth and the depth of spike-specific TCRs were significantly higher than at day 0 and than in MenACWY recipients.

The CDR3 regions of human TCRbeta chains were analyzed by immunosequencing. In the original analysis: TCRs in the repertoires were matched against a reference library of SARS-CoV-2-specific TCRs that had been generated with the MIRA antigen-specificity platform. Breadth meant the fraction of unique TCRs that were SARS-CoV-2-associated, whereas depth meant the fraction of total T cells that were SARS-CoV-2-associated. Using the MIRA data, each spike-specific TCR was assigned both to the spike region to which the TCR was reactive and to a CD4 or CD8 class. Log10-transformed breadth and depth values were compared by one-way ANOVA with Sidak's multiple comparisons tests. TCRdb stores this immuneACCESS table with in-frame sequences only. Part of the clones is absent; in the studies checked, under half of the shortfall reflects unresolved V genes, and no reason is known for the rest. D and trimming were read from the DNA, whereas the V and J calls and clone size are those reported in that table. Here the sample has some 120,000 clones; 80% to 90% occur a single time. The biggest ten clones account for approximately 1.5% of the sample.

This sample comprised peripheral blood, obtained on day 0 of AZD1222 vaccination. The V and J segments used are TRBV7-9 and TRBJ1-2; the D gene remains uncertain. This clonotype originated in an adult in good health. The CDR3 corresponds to CASSSYSLVSENYGYTF. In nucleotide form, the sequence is TGTGCCAGCAGCTCCTACAGCCTGGTGAGCGAAAACTATGGCTACACCTTC.